This TCR beta chain was captured in a study of blood T cell repertoires in COVID-19. Study context: Samples taken during acute and convalescent COVID-19 were collected in the United States, Italy and Spain. In each case, the material was cDNA or gDNA derived from T cells, B-cell-depleted T cells, or PBMCs.

TCRdb's table, derived via immunoSEQ multiplex PCR, lists solely in-frame clones and lacks some. The profile covers fewer than 300,000 clones, with about 80% appearing a single time and approximately 14% taken by the ten largest. The V segment lost 1 base and the J segment 2 bases; nucleotides outside the gene matches: 2. The CDR3 consists of 15 residues. Germline V gene sequence: CDR1 SGHTA, CDR2 FQGNSA. The sequenced material came from peripheral blood. This chain connects TRBV7-2 to TRBJ1-2; 9 positions agree with TRBD1. The clonotype originates from a person aged 70 to 85 with COVID-19, enrolled during active disease. CDR3 nucleotide sequence: TGTGCCAGCAGCTTAGGGGGACAGGGCAACTATGGCTACACCTTC. It specifies CASSLGGQGNYGYTF.